This record covers a single T cell receptor beta chain. The method was immunoSEQ multiplex PCR; TCRdb's version includes in-frame clones alone and lacks a portion of them. Of about 40,000 clones in the sample, under 95% were seen once. The record originates from a study of T cell changes during pregnancy in multiple sclerosis. J gave up 7 bases and V 5 bases, and 6 bases lay outside the gene matches. Germline V lookup: CDR1 LNHNV, CDR2 YYDKDF (reference sequence). This CDR3 has 16 amino acids. The V and J genes are TRBV15 and TRBJ2-1; 15 nucleotides agree with TRBD2. This TCR was sampled from a female donor with multiple sclerosis, enrolled in a pregnancy study. This specimen was CD8+ T cells from peripheral blood mononuclear cells, taken in the first trimester of pregnancy. The CDR3 coding sequence is TGTGCCACCAGCTTAGGGACTAGCGGGGGGCTAAATGAGCAGTTCTTC. Amino acids: CATSLGTSGGLNEQFF.